At least ten counts were recorded for the clone carrying this TCR beta chain. Its antigen is not known. A 5'RACE reaction primed in the constant segment made cDNA libraries of TCR alpha and TCR beta, and these carried sample barcodes and UMIs. TCRdb processed the 5' RACE reads anew with MiXCR; each CDR3 protein has one entry. The sample contains about 410,000 distinct CDR3 sequences, around 22% of which appear only once. V dropped 1 base and J dropped 10 bases, with 5 bases sitting between them. Per germline, CDR1 LGHNT and CDR2 FRNRAP. The CDR3 runs 11 residues. The source of the sample is a study of T-cell memory formation after mild COVID-19. Whole-study findings and limits: Pre-infection memory carried some responding clones, suggesting that cross-reactive memory joined.

Sequenced material: PBMCs or a T cell subset sorted from them (not recorded which). The origin of this receptor is an adult woman who had mild COVID-19 (a few samples of this study predate the infection). Cell type and time point are not known. The chain links TRBV12-5 to TRBJ2-1; D call uncertain. The CDR3 coding sequence is TGTGCTAGTGGTTTGGAGAGAGAGCAGTTCTTC. This translates into CASGLEREQFF.